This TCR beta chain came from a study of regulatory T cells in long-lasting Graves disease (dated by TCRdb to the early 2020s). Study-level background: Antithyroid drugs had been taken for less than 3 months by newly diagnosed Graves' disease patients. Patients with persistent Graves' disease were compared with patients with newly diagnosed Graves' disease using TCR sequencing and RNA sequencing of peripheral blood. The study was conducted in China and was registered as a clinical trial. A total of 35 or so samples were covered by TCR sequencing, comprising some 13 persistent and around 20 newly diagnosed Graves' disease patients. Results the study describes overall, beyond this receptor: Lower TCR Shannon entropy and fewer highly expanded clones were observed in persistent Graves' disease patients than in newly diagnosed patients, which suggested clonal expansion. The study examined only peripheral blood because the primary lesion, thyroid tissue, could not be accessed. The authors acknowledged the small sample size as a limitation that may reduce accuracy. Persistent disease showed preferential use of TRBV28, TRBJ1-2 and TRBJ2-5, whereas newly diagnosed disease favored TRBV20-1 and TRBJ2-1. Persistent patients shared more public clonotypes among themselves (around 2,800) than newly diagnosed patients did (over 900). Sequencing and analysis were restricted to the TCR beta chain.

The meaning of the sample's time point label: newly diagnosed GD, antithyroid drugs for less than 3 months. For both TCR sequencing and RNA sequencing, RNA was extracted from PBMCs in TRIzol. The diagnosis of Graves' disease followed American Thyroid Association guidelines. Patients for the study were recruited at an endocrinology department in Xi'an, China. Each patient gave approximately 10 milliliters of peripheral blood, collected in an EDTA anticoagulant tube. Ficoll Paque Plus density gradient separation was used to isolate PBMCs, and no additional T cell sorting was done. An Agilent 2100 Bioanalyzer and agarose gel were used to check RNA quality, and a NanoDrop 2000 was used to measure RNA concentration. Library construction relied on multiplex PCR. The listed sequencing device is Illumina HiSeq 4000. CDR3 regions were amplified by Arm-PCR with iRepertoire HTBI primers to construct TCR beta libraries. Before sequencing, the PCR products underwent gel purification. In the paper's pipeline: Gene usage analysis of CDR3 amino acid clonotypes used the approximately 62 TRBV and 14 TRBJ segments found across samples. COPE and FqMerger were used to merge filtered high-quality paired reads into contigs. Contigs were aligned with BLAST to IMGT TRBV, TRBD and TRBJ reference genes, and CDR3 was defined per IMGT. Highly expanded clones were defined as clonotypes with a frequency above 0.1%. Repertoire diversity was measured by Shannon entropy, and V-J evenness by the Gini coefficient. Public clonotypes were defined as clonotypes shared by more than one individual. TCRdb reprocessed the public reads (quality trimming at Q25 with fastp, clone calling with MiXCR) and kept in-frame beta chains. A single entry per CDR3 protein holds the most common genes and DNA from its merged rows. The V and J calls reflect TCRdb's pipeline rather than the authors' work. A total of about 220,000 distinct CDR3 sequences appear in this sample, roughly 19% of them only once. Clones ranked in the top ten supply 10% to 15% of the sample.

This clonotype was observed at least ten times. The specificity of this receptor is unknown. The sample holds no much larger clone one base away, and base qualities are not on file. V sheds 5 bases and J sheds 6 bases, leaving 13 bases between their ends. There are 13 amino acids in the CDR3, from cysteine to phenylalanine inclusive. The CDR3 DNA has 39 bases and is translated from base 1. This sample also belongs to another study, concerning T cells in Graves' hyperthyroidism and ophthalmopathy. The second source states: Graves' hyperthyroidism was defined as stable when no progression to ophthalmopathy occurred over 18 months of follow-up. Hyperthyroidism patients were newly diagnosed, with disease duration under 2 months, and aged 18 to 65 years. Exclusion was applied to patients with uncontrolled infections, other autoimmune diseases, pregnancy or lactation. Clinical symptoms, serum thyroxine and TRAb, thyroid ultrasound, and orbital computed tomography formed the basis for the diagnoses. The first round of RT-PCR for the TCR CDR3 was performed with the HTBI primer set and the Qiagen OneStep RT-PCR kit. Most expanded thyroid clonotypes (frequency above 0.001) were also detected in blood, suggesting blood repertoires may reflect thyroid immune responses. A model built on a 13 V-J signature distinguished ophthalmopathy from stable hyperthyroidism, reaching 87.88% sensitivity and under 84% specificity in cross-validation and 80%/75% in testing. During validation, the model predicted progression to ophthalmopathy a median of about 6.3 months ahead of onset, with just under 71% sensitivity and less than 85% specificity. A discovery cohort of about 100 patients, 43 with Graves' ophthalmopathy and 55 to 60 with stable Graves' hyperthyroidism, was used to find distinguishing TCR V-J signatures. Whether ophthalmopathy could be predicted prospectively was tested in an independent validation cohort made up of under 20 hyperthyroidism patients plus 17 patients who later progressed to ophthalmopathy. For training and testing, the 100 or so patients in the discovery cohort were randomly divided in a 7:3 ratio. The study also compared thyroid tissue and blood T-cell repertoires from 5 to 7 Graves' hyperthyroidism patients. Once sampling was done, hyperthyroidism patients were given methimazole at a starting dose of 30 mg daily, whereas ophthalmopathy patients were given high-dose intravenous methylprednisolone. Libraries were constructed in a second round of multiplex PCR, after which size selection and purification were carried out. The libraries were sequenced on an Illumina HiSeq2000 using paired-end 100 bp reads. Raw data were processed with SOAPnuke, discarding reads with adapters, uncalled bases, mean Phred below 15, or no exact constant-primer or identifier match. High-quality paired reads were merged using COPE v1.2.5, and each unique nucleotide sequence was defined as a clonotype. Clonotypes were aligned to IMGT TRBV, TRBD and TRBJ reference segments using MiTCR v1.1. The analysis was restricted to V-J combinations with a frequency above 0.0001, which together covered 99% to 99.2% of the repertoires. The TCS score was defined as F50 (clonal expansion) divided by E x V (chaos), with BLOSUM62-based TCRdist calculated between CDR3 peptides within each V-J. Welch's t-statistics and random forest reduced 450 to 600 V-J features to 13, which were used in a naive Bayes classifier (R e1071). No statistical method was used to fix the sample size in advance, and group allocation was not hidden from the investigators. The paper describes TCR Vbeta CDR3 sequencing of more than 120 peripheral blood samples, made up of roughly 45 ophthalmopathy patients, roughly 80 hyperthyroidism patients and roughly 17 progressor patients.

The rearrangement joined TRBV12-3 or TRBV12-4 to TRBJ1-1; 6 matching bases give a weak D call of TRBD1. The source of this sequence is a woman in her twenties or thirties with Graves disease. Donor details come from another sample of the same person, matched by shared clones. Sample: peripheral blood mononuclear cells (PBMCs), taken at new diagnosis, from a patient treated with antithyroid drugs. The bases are TGTGCCAGCAGTGTAGGACAGCGGGCTGAAGCTTTCTTT. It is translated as CASSVGQRAEAFF.